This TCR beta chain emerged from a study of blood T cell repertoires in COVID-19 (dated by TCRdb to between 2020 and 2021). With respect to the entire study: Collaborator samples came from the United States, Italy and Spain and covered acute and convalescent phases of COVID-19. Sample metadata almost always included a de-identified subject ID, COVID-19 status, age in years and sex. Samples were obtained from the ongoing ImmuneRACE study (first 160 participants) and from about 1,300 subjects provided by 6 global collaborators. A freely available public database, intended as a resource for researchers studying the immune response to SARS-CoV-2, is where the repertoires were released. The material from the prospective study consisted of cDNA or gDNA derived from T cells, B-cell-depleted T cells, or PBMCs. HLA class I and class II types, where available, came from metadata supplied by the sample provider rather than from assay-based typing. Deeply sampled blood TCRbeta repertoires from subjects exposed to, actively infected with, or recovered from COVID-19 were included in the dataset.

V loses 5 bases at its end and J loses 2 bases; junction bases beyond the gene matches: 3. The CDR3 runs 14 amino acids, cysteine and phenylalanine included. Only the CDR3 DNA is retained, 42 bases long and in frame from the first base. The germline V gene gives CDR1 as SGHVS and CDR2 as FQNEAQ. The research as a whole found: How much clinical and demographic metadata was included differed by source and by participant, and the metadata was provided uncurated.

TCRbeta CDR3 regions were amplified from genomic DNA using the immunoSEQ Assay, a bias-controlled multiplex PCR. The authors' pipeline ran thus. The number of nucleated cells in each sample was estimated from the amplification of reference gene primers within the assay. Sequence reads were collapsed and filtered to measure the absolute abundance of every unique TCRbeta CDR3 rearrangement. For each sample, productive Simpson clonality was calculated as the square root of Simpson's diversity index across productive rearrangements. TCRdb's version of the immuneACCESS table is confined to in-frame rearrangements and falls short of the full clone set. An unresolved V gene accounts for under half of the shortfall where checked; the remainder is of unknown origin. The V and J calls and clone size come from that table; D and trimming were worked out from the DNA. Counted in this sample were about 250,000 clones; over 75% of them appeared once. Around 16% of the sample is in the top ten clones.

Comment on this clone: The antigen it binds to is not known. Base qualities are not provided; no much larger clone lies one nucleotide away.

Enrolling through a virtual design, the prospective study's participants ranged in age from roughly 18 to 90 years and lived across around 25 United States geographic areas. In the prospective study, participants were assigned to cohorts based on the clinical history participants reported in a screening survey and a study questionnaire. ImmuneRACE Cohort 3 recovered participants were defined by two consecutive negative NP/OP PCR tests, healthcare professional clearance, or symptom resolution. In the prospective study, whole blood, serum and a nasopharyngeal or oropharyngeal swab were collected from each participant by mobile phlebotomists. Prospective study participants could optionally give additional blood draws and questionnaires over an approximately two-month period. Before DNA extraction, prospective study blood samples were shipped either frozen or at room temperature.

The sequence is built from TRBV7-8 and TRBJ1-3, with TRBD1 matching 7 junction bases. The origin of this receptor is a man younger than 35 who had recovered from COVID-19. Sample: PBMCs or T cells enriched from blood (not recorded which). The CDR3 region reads CASSVDRAGNTIYF. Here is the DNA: TGTGCCAGCAGCGTCGACAGGGCTGGAAACACCATATATTTT.